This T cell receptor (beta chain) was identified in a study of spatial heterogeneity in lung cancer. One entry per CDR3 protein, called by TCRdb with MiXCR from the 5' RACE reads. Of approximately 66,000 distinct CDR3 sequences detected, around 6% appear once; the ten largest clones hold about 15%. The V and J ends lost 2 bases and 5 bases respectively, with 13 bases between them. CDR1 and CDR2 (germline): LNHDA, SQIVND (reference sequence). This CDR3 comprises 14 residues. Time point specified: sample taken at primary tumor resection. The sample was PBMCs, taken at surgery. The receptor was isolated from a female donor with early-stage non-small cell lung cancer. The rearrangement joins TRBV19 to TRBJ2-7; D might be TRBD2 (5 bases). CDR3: CASSIPGLRHEQYF. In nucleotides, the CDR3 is TGTGCCAGTAGTATACCTGGACTGCGCCACGAGCAGTACTTC.